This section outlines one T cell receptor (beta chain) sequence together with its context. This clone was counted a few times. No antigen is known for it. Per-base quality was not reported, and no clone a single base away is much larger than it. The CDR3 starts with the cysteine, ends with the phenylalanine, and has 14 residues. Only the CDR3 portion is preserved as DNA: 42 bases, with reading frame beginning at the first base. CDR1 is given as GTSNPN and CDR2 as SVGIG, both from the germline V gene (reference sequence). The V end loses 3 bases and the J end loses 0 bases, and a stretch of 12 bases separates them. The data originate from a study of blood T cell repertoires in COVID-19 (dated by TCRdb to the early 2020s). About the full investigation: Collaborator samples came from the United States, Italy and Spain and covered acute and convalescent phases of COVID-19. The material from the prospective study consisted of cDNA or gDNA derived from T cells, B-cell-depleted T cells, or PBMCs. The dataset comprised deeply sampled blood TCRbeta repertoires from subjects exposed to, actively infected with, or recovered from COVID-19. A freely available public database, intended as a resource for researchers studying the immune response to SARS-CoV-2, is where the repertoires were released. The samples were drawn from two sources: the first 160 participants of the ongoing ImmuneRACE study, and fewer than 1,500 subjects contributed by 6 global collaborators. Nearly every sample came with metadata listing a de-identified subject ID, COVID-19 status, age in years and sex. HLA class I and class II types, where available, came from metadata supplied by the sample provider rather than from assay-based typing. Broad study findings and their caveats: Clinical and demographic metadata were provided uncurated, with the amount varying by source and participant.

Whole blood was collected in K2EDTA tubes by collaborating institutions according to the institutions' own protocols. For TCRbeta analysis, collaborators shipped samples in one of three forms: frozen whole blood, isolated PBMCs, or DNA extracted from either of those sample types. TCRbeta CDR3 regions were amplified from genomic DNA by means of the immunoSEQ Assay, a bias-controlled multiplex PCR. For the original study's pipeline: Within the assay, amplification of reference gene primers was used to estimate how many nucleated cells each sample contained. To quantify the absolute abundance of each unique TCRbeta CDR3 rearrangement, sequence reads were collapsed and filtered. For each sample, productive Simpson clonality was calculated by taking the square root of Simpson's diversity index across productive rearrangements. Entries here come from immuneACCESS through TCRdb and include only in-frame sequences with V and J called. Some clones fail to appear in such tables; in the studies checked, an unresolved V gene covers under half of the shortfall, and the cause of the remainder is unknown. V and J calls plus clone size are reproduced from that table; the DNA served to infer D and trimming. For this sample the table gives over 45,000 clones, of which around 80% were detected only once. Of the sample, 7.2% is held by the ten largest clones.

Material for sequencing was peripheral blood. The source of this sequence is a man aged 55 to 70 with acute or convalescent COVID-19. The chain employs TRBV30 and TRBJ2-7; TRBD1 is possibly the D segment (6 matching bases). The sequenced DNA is TGTGCCTGGAGAGACAGGAGTTTCTCCTACGAGCAGTACTTC. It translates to CAWRDRSFSYEQYF. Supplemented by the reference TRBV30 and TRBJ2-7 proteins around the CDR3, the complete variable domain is SQTIHQWPATLVQPVGSPLSLECTVEGTSNPNLYWYRQAAGRGLQLLFYSVGIGQISSEVPQNLSASRPQDRQFILSSKKLLLSDSGFYLCAWRDRSFSYEQYFGPGTRLTVT.